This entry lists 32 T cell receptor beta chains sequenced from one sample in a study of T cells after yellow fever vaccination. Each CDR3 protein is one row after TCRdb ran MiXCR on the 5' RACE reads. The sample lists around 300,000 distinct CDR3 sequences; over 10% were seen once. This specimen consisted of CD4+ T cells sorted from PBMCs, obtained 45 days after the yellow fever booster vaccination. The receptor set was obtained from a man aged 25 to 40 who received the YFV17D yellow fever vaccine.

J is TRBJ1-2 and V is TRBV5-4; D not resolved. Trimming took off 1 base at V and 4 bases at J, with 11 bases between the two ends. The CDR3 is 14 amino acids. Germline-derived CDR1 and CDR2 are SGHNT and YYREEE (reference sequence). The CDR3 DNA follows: TGTGCCAGCAGCTTGACGGCACAGTCCTATGGCTACACCTTC. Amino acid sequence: CASSLTAQSYGYTF.

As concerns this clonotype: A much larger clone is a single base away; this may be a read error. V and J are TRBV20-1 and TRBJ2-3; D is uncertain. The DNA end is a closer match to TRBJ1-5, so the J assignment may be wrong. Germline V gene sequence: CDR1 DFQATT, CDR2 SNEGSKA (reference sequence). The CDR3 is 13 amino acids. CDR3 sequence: CSAGLPATDTQHF. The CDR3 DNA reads TGCAGTGCTGGGCTCCCGGCCACAGATACGCAGCATTTT.

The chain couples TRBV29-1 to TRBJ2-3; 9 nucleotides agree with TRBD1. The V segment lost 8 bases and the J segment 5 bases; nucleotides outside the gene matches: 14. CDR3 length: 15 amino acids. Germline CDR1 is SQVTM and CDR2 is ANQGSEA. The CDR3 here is CSLLGGTGRGDTQYF. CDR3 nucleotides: TGCAGCCTGCTAGGAGGGACAGGGCGTGGAGATACGCAGTATTTT.

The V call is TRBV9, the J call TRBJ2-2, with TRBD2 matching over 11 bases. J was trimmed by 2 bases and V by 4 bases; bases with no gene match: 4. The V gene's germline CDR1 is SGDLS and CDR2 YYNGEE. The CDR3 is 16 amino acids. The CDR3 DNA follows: TGTGCCAGCAGCTCTACTAGCGGGAGTAACACCGGGGAGCTGTTTTTT. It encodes CASSSTSGSNTGELFF.

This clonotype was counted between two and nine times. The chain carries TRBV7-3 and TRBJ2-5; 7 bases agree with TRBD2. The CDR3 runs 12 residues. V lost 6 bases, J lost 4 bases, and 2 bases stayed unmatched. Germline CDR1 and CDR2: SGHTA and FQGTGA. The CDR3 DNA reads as TGTGCCAGCAGGGGAGGGGTAGAGACCCAGTACTTC. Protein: CASRGGVETQYF. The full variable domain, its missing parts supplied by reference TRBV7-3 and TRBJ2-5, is GAGVSQTPSNKVTEKGKYVELRCDPISGHTALYWYRQSLGQGPEFLIYFQGTGAADDSGLPNDRFFAVRPEGSVSTLKIQRTERGDSAVYLCASRGGVETQYFGPGTRLLVL.

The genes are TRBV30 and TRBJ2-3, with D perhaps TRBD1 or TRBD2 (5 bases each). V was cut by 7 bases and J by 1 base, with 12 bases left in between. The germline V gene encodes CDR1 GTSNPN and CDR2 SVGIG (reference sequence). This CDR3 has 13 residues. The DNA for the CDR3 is TGTGCCTTACCAATGGGGGGCACAGATACGCAGTATTTT. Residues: CALPMGGTDTQYF.

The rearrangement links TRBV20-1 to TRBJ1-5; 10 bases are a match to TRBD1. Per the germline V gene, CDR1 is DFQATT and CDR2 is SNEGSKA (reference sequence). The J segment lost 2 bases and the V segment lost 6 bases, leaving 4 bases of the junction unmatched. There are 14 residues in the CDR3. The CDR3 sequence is CSARQGAGNQPQHF. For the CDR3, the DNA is TGCAGTGCAAGACAGGGGGCTGGCAATCAGCCCCAGCATTTT.

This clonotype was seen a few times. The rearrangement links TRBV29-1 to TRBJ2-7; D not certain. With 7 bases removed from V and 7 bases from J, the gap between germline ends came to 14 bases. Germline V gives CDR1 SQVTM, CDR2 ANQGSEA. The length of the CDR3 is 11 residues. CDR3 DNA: TGCAGCGCTAGAATTGAACGGGAGCAGTACTTC. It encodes CSARIEREQYF.

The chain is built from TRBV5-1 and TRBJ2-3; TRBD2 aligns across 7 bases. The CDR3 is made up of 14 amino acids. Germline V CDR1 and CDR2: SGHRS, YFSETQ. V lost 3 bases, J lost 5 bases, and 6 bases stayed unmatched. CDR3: CASSSAGVGDTQYF. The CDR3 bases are TGCGCCAGCAGCTCGGCGGGAGTGGGAGATACGCAGTATTTT.

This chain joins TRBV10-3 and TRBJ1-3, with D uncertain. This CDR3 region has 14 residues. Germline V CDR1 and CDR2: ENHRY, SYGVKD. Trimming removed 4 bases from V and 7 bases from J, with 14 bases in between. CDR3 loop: CAISASPGSNTIYF. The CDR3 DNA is TGTGCCATCAGTGCCTCCCCGGGATCGAACACCATATATTTT.

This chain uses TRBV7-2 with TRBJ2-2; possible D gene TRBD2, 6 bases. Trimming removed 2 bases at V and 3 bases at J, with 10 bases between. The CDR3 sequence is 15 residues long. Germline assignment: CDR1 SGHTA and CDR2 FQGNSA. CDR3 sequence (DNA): TGTGCCAGCAGCTTACGGGAGTCCCACACCGGGGAGCTGTTTTTT. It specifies CASSLRESHTGELFF.

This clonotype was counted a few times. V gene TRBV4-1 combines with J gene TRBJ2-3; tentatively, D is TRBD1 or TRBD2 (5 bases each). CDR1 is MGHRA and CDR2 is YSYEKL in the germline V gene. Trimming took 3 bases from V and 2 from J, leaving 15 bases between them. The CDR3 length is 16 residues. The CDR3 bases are TGCGCCAGCAGCCAGGTGGGACCGATCATCACAGATACGCAGTATTTT. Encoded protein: CASSQVGPIITDTQYF.

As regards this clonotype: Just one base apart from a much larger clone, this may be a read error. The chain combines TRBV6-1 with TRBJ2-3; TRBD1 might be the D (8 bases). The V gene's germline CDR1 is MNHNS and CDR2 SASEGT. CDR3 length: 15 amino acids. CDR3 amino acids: CVSSQGQGGTDTQYF. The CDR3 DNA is TGTGTCAGCAGTCAAGGACAGGGAGGGACAGATACGCAGTATTTT.

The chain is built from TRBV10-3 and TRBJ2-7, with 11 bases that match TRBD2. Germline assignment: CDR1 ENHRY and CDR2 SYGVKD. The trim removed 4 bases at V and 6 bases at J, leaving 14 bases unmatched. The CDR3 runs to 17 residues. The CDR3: CAISAWGTSGGTSEQYF. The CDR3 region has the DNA TGTGCCATCAGTGCATGGGGGACTAGCGGAGGGACTTCCGAGCAGTACTTC.

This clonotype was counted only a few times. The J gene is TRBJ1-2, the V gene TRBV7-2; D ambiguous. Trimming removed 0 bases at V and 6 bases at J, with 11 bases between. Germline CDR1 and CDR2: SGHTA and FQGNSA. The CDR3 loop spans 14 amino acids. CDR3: CASSLALGANGYTF. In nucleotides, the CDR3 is TGTGCCAGCAGCTTAGCCTTAGGAGCAAATGGCTACACCTTC. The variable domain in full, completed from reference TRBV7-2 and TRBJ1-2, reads GAGVSQSPSNKVTEKGKDVELRCDPISGHTALYWYRQSLGQGLEFLIYFQGNSAPDKSGLPSDRFSAERTGGSVSTLTIQRTQQEDSAVYLCASSLALGANGYTFGSGTRLTVV.

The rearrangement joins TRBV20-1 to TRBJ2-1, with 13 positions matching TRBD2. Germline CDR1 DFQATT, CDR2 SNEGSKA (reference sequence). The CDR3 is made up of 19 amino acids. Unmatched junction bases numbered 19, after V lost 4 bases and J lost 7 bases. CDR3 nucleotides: TGCAGTGCTACAAGCTACAGGGAAACTAGCGGGAGGGCAGGGAATGAGCAGTTCTTC. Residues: CSATSYRETSGRAGNEQFF.

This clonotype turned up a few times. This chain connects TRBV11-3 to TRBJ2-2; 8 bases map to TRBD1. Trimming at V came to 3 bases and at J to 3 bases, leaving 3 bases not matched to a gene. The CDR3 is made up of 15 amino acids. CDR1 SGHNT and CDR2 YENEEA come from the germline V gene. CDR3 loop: CASSFGTGHTGELFF. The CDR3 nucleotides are TGTGCCAGCAGCTTCGGGACAGGCCACACCGGGGAGCTGTTTTTT.

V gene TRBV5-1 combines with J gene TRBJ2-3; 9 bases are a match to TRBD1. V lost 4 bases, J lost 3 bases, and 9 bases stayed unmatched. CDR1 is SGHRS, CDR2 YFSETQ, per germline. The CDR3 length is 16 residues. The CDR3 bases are TGCGCCAGCAGCGTAGGGACAGGGAGCCTAACAGATACGCAGTATTTT. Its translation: CASSVGTGSLTDTQYF.

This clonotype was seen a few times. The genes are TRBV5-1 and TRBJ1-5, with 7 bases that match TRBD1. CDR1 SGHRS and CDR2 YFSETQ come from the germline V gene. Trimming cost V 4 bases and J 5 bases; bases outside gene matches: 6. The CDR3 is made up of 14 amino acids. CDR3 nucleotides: TGCGCCAGCAGCAAAACAGGGGAGGATCAGCCCCAGCATTTT. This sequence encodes CASSKTGEDQPQHF.

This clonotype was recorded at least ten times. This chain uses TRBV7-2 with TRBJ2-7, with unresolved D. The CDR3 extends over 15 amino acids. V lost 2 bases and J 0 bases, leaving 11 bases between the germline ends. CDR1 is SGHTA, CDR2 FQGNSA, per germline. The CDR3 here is CASSLNSLSSYEQYF. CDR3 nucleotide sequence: TGTGCCAGCAGCTTAAACTCATTGAGCTCCTACGAGCAGTACTTC.

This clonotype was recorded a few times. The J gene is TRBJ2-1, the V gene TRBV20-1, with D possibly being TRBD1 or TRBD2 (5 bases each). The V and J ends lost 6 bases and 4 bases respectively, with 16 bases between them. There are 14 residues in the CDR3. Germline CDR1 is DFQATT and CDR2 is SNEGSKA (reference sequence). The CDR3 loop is CSAVVGAGYNEQFF. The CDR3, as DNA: TGCAGTGCCGTCGTTGGGGCGGGTTACAATGAGCAGTTCTTC.

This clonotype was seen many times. The CDR3 reads CASRSNDFPAYEQYF. The DNA of the CDR3 is TGTGCCAGCAGAAGCAATGACTTCCCCGCATACGAGCAGTACTTC. The chain employs TRBV28 and TRBJ2-7, with no clear D. Trimming left V 6 bases short and J 4 bases short, with 19 bases between. CDR3 size: 15 residues. Germline assignment: CDR1 MDHEN and CDR2 SYDVKM.

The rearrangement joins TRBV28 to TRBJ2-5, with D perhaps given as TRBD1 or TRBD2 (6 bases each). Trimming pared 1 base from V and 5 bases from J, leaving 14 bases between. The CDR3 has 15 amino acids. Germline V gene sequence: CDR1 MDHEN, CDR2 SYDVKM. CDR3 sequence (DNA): TGTGCCAGCAGTTTATTTTGGGGGGCAGGGGAGACCCAGTACTTC. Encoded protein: CASSLFWGAGETQYF.

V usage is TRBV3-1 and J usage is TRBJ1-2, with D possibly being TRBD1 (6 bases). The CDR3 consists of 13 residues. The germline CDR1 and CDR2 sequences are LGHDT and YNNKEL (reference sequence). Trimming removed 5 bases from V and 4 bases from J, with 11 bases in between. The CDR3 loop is CASSADRAYGYTF. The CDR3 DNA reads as TGTGCCAGCAGCGCGGACAGAGCCTATGGCTACACCTTC. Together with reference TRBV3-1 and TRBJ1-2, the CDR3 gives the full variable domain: DTAVSQTPKYLVTQMGNDKSIKCEQNLGHDTMYWYKQDSKKFLKIMFSYNNKELIINETVPNRFSPKSPDKAHLNLHINSLELGDSAVYFCASSADRAYGYTFGSGTRLTVV.

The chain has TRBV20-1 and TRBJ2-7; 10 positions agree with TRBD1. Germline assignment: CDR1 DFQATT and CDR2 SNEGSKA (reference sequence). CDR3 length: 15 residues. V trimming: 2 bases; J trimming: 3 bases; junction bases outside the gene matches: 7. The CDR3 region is CSARSSGQGVYEQYF. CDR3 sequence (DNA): TGCAGTGCTAGATCCTCAGGACAGGGGGTCTACGAGCAGTACTTC.

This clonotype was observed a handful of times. CDR3 in DNA: TGTGCCAGCAGCCAGGTACACGAGGGGGAGCAGTTCTTC. This codes for CASSQVHEGEQFF. This chain uses TRBV7-2 with TRBJ2-1; D could derive from TRBD1 or TRBD2 (5 bases each). This CDR3 is 13 amino acids long. The V gene's germline CDR1 is SGHTA and CDR2 FQGNSA. Trimming removed 5 bases from V and 10 bases from J, with 15 bases in between.

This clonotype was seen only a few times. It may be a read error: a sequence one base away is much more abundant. The CDR3 DNA is TGTGCCATCAGTGAGTCGGGGCAGACCCAGTACTTC. As protein: CAISESGQTQYF. The chain joins TRBV10-3 to TRBJ2-5, with D tentatively TRBD1 (5 bases). CDR3 length: 12 amino acids. Germline-derived CDR1 and CDR2 are ENHRY and SYGVKD. Trimming removed 0 bases from V and 6 bases from J, with 5 bases in between.

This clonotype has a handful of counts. In DNA, the CDR3 is TGTGCCAGCACTCTGGGGGGAAGCGGGGAGCTGTTTTTT. Protein sequence: CASTLGGSGELFF. The chain is built from TRBV6-5 and TRBJ2-2; D might be TRBD2 (6 bases). The CDR3 runs 13 residues. Trimming cost V 7 bases and J 7 bases, with 13 bases left between them. Germline CDR1 reads MNHEY; CDR2 reads SVGAGI.

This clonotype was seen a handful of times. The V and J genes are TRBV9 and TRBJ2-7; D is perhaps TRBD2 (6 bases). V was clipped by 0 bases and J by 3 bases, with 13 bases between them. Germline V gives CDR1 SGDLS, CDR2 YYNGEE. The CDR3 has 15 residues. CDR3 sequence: CASSVGASVDYEQYF. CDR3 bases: TGTGCCAGCAGCGTAGGGGCTAGCGTAGACTACGAGCAGTACTTC.

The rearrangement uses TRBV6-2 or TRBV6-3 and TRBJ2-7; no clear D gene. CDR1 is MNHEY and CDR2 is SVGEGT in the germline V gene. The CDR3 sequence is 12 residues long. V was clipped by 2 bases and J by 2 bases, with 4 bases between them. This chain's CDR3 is CASSYVAYEQYF. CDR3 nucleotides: TGTGCCAGCAGTTACGTCGCCTACGAGCAGTACTTC.

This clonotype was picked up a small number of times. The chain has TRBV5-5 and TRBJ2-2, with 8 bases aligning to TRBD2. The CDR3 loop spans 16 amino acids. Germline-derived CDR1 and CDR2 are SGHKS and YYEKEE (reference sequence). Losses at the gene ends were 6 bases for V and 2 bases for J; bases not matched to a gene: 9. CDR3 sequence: CASTKSIAGNTGELFF. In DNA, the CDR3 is TGTGCCAGCACCAAATCAATAGCGGGAAACACCGGGGAGCTGTTTTTT.

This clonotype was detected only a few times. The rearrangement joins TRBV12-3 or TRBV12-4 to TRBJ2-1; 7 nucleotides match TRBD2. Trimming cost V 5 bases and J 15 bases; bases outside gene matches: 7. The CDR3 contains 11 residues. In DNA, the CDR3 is TGTGCCAGCAGTGTTGCGGGAGATCGGTTCTTC. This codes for CASSVAGDRFF.